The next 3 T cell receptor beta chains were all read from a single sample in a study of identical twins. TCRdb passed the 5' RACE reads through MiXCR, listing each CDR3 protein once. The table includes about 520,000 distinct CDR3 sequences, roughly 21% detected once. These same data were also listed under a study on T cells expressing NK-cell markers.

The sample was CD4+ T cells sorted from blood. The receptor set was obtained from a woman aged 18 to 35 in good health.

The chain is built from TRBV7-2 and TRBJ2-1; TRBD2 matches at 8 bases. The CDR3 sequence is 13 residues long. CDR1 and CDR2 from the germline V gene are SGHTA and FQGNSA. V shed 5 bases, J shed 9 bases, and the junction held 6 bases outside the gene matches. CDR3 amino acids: CASSQTSAGEQFF. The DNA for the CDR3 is TGTGCCAGCAGCCAGACTAGCGCGGGTGAGCAGTTCTTC.

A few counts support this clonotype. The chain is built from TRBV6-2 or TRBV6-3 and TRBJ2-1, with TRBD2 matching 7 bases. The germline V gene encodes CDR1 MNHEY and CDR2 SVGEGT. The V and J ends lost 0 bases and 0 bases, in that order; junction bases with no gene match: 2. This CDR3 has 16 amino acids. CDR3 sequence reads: CASSYSRTSSYNEQFF. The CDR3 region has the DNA TGTGCCAGCAGTTACTCCCGGACTAGCTCCTACAATGAGCAGTTCTTC.

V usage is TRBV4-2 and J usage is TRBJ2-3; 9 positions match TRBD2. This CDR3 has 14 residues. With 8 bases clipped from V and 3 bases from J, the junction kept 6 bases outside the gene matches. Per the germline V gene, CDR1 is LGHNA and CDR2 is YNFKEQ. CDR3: CASRTSGWTDTQYF. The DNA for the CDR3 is TGTGCCAGCCGAACTAGCGGGTGGACAGATACGCAGTATTTT.